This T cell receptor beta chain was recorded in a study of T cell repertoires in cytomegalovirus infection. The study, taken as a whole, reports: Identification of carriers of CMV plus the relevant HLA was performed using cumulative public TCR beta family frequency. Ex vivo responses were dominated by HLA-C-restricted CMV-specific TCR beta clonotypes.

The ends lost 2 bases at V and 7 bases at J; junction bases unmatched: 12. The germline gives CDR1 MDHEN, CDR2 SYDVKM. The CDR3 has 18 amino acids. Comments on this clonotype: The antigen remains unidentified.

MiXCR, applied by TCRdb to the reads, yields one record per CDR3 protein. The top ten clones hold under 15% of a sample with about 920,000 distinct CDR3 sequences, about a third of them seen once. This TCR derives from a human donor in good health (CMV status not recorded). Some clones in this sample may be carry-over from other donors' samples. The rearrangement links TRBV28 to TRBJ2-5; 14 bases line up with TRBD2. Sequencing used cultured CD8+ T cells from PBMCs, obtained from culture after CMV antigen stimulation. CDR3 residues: CASSLPRTSGGIVWTQYF. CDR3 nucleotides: TGTGCCAGCAGTTTACCTAGGACTAGCGGGGGGATTGTGTGGACCCAGTACTTC.